This T cell receptor beta chain was retrieved from a study of identical twins. TCRdb ran MiXCR on the 5' RACE reads and lists one entry per CDR3 protein. Of hundreds of thousands of distinct CDR3 sequences listed, under 9% are singletons. The V end lost 7 bases, the J end lost 7 bases, and 17 bases lay between the germline ends. There are 13 residues in the CDR3. Germline CDR1 and CDR2: SGDLS and YYNGEE. The sample holds a few counts of this clonotype. This sample was also put to use in a study of yellow fever vaccine responses in identical twins.

The J gene is TRBJ2-5, the V gene TRBV9; the D call may be TRBD1 or TRBD2 (5 bases each). The sample comprised memory (CD45RO+) T cells sorted from blood. The clonotype comes from a woman aged 18-29 years in good health. As DNA, the CDR3 is TGTGCCAGCGGCTCTGGGACGGCGGGGACCCAGTACTTC. Translated: CASGSGTAGTQYF. Full variable domain (outside the CDR3, taken from reference TRBV9 and TRBJ2-5): DSGVTQTPKHLITATGQRVTLRCSPRSGDLSVYWYQQSLDQGLQFLIQYYNGEERAKGNILERFSAQQFPDLHSELNLSSLELGDSALYFCASGSGTAGTQYFGPGTRLLVL.